A single sample gave rise to the 22 T cell receptor beta chains below, sequenced in a study of blood T cell repertoires in COVID-19. Repertoires were generated with immunoSEQ multiplex PCR, while TCRdb's copy carries only in-frame clones and drops some. The table lists under 45,000 clones, roughly three quarters of them singletons. The specimen sequenced was peripheral blood. These receptors originate from an elderly man with acute or convalescent COVID-19.

The rearrangement uses TRBV21-1 and TRBJ2-7; the table assigns TRBD2, which was not confirmed against the DNA. TRBV21-1 is a known pseudogene. CDR3 length: 15 residues. Here the CDR3 DNA reads TGTGCCAGGGGAGGGGTCGAAGACCGTTTCTACGAGCAGTACTTC. Translated: CARGGVEDRFYEQYF.

V and J are TRBV30 and TRBJ2-2; TRBD2 is a possible D gene (7 bases). Germline assignment: CDR1 GTSNPN and CDR2 SVGIG (reference sequence). The length of the CDR3 is 15 residues. Trimming stripped 8 bases from V and 2 bases from J, with 18 bases between. The DNA for the CDR3 is TGTGCCCACGGAGGGGGGGACACAAACACCGGGGAGCTGTTTTTT. Translating it yields CAHGGGDTNTGELFF. The full variable domain, with the rest looked up from reference TRBV30 and TRBJ2-2, is SQTIHQWPATLVQPVGSPLSLECTVEGTSNPNLYWYRQAAGRGLQLLFYSVGIGQISSEVPQNLSASRPQDRQFILSSKKLLLSDSGFYLCAHGGGDTNTGELFFGEGSRLTVL.

The genes are TRBV3-1 (or the pseudogene TRBV3-2) and TRBJ1-5, with 7 positions matching TRBD1. Germline values: CDR1 LGHDT, CDR2 YNNKEL (reference sequence). With 4 bases clipped from V and 7 bases from J, the junction kept 7 bases outside the gene matches. The CDR3 contains 14 residues. The CDR3 nucleotides read TGTGCCAGCAGCCGCGGACAGGTCGGGCAGCCCCAGCATTTT. Translation: CASSRGQVGQPQHF.

J is TRBJ2-3 and V is TRBV6-6; 7 bases match TRBD2. Germline-derived CDR1 and CDR2 are MNHNY and SVGAGI (reference sequence). CDR3 length: 13 residues. V dropped 8 bases and J dropped 0; count of bases not matched to a gene: 2. CDR3 amino acids: CASGLGSTDTQYF. The CDR3 nucleotides read TGTGCCAGCGGACTAGGCAGCACAGATACGCAGTATTTT.

V usage is TRBV6-1 and J usage is TRBJ2-4, with 7 bases aligning to TRBD2. Germline V gene lookup returns CDR1 MNHNS and CDR2 SASEGT. The CDR3 is 15 amino acids. After removal of 1 base from V and 6 bases from J, the junction contained 6 bases not matched to a gene. CDR3 sequence reads: CASSEGMGGLNIQYF. The CDR3 coding sequence is TGTGCCAGCAGTGAAGGGATGGGAGGGCTAAACATTCAGTACTTC.

The chain links TRBV7-6 to TRBJ2-3; maybe TRBD2 (5 bases). This CDR3 spans 18 amino acids. Germline V gives CDR1 SGHVS, CDR2 FNYEAQ. V lost 0 bases and J lost 2, with 18 bases in between. CDR3 nucleotide sequence: TGTGCCAGCAGCTTAGCGGACGGGGTGGGGATCTTCACAGATACGCAGTATTTT. Its translation is CASSLADGVGIFTDTQYF.

This chain links TRBV5-3 with TRBJ2-3, with a tentative D call TRBD2 (5 bases). TRBV5-3 counts as an open reading frame of uncertain function. V was clipped by 4 bases and J by 0 bases, with 15 bases between them. The CDR3 is 16 residues long. CDR3 DNA: TGTGCCAGAAGCGGGCAGGCGGGCAGAAGCACAGATACGCAGTATTTT. Its translation is CARSGQAGRSTDTQYF.

CDR3 loop: CASSLTQGPDTQYF. The CDR3 DNA is TGCGCCAGCAGCTTGACACAGGGGCCAGATACGCAGTATTTT. The chain links TRBV5-1 to TRBJ2-3; 7 bases agree with TRBD1. With V trimmed by 1 base and J by 4 bases, 3 bases remained unmatched. This CDR3 is 14 amino acids long. In germline, CDR1 is SGHRS, CDR2 YFSETQ.

The chain joins TRBV28 to TRBJ1-6; TRBD1 might be the D (5 bases). The germline V gene has CDR1 MDHEN and CDR2 SYDVKM. The germline V and J ends were trimmed by 4 bases and 13 bases, with 17 bases remaining between them. The CDR3 loop spans 14 amino acids. DNA for the CDR3: TGTGCCAGCAGTTCCGGGACTGTCCTTTCCCCCCTCCACTTT. Protein: CASSSGTVLSPLHF.

The chain joins TRBV27 to TRBJ1-1, with TRBD1 identical over 8 bases. In germline, CDR1 is MNHEY, CDR2 SMNVEV (reference sequence). CDR3 length: 15 amino acids. Trimming took 5 bases from V and 0 from J; bases not matched to a gene: 5. CDR3 amino acids: CASSRQGLLNTEAFF. DNA for the CDR3: TGTGCCAGCAGTCGACAGGGGCTTCTGAACACTGAAGCTTTCTTT.

The chain employs TRBV23-1 and TRBJ2-7; 11 bases fit TRBD2. TRBV23-1 is marked as an open reading frame, function uncertain. The CDR3 runs 14 residues. V lost 1 base to trimming and J lost 7 bases; unmatched junction nucleotides: 3. CDR3 bases: TGCGCCAGCAGTCAATATAGCGGGAGGGGTGAGCAGTACTTC. Protein sequence: CASSQYSGRGEQYF.

The chain is built from TRBV11-2 and TRBJ1-5; possible D gene TRBD1, 6 bases. This CDR3 contains 15 residues. Germline lookup yields CDR1 SGHAT and CDR2 FQNNGV. Between the trimmed V and J ends, which lost 4 bases and 0 bases, there was a span of 10 bases. The CDR3 sequence: CASSSQGYSNQPQHF. CDR3 in DNA: TGTGCCAGCAGCTCGCAGGGGTATAGCAATCAGCCCCAGCATTTT.

V gene TRBV7-9 combines with J gene TRBJ2-2, with 7 bases that match TRBD1. CDR1 and CDR2 (germline): SEHNR, FQNEAQ (reference sequence). The trim removed 5 bases at V and 7 bases at J, leaving 10 bases unmatched. This CDR3 comprises 15 residues. The CDR3 nucleotides read TGTGCCAGCAGCCCCGGACGACAGGGAATCGGGGAGCTGTTTTTT. The encoded protein is CASSPGRQGIGELFF.

This clone was observed a few times. The gene calls are TRBV3-1 (or the pseudogene TRBV3-2) and TRBJ2-4, with 7 bases matching TRBD2. CDR1 LGHDT and CDR2 YNNKEL come from the germline V gene (reference sequence). V shed 0 bases and J 6 bases; nucleotides not matched to a gene: 5. The CDR3 runs to 15 residues. CDR3 bases: TGTGCCAGCAGCCAAGAAAAGGCGGGAGTAAACATTCAGTACTTC. As protein: CASSQEKAGVNIQYF.

This chain joins TRBV3-1 (or the pseudogene TRBV3-2) and TRBJ2-1; D gene uncertain. The CDR3 length is 15 residues. Deletions cut 2 bases from V and 0 bases from J, with 8 bases between. Germline CDR1 and CDR2: LGHDT and YNNKEL (reference sequence). The CDR3 nucleotides are TGTGCCAGCAGCCAAATCGGGTACTCCTACAATGAGCAGTTCTTC. This gives the protein CASSQIGYSYNEQFF.

This clone is judged medium-sized. The gene calls are TRBV7-2 and TRBJ1-5, with 8 bases matching TRBD1. The CDR3 totals 15 residues. V gave up 0 bases and J gave up 6 bases; unmatched junction bases: 4. Germline CDR1 and CDR2: SGHTA and FQGNSA. In nucleotides, the CDR3 is TGTGCCAGCAGCTTAGCGGGGACAGGTGGTCAGCCCCAGCATTTT. It yields the protein CASSLAGTGGQPQHF.

The chain combines TRBV6-4 with TRBJ2-5, with 10 bases lining up with TRBD1. Germline V gene lookup returns CDR1 MRHNA and CDR2 SNTAGT. V lost 11 bases to trimming and J lost 7 bases; unmatched junction nucleotides: 7. This CDR3 is 12 amino acids long. The CDR3 reads CAGHRDRGTQYF. CDR3 sequence (DNA): TGTGCCGGACACCGGGACAGGGGGACCCAGTACTTC.

This clone appeared once. This chain uses TRBV7-2 with TRBJ1-4; tentative D call: TRBD1 (6 bases). V was clipped by 3 bases and J by 1 base, with 12 bases between them. CDR3 length equals 16 residues. Germline CDR1 reads SGHTA; CDR2 reads FQGNSA. CDR3: CASSFGRGRTNEKLFF. The CDR3 DNA sequence: TGTGCCAGCAGCTTCGGCAGGGGACGAACTAATGAAAAACTGTTTTTT.

This sequence joins TRBV5-1 and TRBJ2-5, with TRBD1 identical over 8 bases. Germline V gene data show CDR1 as SGHRS and CDR2 as YFSETQ. V dropped 4 bases and J dropped 1; count of bases not matched to a gene: 6. The CDR3 is made up of 15 amino acids. The CDR3 DNA is TGCGCCAGCAGCATCGGACAGGGCCTCCAAGAGACCCAGTACTTC. Translating gives CASSIGQGLQETQYF.

The CDR3 coding sequence is TGTGCCAGCAGTCACACGCTAGCGGCCTTAGCCAAAAACATTCAGTACTTC. Its protein is CASSHTLAALAKNIQYF. This chain links TRBV6-2 or TRBV6-3 with TRBJ2-4; TRBD2 agrees at 7 bases. V lost 5 bases, J lost 0 bases, and 10 bases stayed unmatched. Germline loops: CDR1 MNHEY, CDR2 SVGEGT. The CDR3 has 17 amino acids.

This clone was counted a few times. The J gene is TRBJ2-5, the V gene TRBV27, with a possible D match to TRBD1 (5 bases). This CDR3 has 13 residues. The germline V gene has CDR1 MNHEY and CDR2 SMNVEV (reference sequence). With 7 bases removed from V and 5 bases from J, the gap between germline ends came to 14 bases. DNA for the CDR3: TGTGCCAGCACAGGTGGGGCGGCGGAGACCCAGTACTTC. Its protein is CASTGGAAETQYF.

This chain connects TRBV11-3 to TRBJ1-1; no clear D. In germline, CDR1 is SGHNT, CDR2 YENEEA. V dropped 3 bases and J dropped 2 bases, with 7 bases sitting between them. There are 13 residues in the CDR3. The CDR3 DNA is TGTGCCAGCAGCTTTTATAGCAACACTGAAGCTTTCTTT. It encodes CASSFYSNTEAFF.